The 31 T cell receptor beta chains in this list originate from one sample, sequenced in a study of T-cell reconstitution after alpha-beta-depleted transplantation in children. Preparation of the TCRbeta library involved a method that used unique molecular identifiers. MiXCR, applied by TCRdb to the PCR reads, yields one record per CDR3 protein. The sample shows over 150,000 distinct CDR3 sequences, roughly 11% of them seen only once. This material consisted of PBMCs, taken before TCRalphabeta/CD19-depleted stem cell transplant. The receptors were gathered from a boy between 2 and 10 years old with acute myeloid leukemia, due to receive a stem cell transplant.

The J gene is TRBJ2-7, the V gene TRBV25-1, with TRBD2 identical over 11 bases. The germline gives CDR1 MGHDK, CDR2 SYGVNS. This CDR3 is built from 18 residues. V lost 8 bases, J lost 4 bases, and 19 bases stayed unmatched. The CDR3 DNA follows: TGTGCCAGCGGCCCCCGCCGACTTGGACTAGCGGGCATATACGAGCAGTACTTC. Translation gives CASGPRRLGLAGIYEQYF.

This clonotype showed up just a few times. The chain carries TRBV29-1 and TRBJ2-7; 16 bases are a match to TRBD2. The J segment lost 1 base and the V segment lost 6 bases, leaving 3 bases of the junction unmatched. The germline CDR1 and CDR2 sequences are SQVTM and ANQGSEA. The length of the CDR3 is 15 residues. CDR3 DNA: TGCAGCGTCGGGACTAGCGGGGGGGCTTCCTACGAGCAGTACTTC. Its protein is CSVGTSGGASYEQYF.

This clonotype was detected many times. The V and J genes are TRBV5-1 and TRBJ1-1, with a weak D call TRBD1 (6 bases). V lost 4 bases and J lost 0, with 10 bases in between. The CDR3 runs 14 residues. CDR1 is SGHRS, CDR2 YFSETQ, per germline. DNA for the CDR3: TGCGCCAGCAGCCCAGGGGAAATGAACACTGAAGCTTTCTTT. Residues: CASSPGEMNTEAFF.

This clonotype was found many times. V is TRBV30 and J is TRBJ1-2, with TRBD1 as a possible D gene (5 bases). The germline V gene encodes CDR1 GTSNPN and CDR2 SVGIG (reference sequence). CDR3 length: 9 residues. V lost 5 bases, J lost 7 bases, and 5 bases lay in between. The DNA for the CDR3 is TGTGCCTGGGACAGTGGCTACACCTTC. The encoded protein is CAWDSGYTF.

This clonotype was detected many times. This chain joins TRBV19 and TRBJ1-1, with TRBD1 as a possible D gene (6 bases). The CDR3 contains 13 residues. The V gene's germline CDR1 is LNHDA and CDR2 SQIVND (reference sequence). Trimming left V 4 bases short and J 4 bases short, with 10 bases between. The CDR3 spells CASSTQGSTEAFF. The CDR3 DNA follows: TGTGCCAGTAGTACACAGGGAAGCACTGAAGCTTTCTTT.

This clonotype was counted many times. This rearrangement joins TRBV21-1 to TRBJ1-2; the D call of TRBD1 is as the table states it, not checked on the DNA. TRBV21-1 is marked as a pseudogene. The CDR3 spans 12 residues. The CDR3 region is CATLDVHYGYTF. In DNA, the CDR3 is TGTGCCACCCTGGACGTCCACTATGGCTACACCTTC.

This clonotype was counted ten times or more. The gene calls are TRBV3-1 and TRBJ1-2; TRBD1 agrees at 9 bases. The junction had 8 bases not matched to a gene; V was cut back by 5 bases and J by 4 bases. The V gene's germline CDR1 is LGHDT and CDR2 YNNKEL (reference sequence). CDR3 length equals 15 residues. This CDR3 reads CASSSGTGNGYGYTF. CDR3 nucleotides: TGTGCCAGCAGCTCCGGGACAGGGAACGGCTATGGCTACACCTTC.

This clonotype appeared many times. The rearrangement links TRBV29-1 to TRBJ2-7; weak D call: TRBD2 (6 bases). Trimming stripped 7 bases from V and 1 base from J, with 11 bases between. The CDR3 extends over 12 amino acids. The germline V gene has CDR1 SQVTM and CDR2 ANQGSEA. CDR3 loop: CSGWDSSYEQYF. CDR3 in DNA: TGCAGCGGCTGGGACTCTTCCTACGAGCAGTACTTC.

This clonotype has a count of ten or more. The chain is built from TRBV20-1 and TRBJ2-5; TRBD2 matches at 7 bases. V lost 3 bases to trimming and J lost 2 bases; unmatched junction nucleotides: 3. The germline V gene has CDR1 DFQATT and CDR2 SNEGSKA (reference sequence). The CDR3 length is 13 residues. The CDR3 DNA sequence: TGCAGTGCTAGTGGGACTACTCAAGAGACCCAGTACTTC. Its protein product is CSASGTTQETQYF.

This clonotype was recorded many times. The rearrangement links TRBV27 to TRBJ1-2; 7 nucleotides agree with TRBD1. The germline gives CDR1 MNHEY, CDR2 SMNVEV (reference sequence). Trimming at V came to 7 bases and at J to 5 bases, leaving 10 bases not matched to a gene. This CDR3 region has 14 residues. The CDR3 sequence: CASMPRWGQYGYTF. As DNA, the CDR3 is TGTGCCAGCATGCCCCGGTGGGGACAGTATGGCTACACCTTC.

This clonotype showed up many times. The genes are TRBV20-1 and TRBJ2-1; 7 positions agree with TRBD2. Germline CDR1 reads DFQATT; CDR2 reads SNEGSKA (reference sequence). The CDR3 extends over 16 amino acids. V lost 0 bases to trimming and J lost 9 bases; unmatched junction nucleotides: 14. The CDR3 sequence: CSARDLKWEGPCEQFF. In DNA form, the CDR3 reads TGCAGTGCTAGAGATCTTAAGTGGGAGGGCCCATGTGAGCAGTTCTTC.

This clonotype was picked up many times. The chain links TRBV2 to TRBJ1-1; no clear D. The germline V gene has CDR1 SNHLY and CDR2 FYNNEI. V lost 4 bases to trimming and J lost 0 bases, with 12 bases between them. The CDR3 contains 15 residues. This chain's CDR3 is CASSVAELMNTEAFF. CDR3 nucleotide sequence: TGTGCCAGCAGTGTGGCGGAGCTCATGAACACTGAAGCTTTCTTT. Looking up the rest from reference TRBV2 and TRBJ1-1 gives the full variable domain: EPEVTQTPSHQVTQMGQEVILRCVPISNHLYFYWYRQILGQKVEFLVSFYNNEISEKSEIFDDQFSVERPDGSNFTLKIRSTKLEDSAMYFCASSVAELMNTEAFFGQGTRLTVV.

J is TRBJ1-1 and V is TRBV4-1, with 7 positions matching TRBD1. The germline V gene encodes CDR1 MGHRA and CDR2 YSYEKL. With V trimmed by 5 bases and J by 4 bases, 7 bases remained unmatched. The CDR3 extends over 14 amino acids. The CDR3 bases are TGCGCCAGCAGCGAGACAGGGTATGGCACTGAAGCTTTCTTT. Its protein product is CASSETGYGTEAFF.

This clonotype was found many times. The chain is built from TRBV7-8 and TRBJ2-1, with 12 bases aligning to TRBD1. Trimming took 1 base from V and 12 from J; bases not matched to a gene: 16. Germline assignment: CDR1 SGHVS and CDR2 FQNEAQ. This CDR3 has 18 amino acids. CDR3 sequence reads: CASSLGTGTGGFYEPQFF. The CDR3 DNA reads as TGTGCCAGCAGCTTAGGTACCGGGACAGGGGGCTTCTATGAGCCGCAGTTCTTC.

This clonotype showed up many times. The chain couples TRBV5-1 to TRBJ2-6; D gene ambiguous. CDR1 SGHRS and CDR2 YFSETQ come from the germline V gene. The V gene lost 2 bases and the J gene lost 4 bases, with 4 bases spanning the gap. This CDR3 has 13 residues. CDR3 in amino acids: CASSFEGANVLTF. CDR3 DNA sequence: TGCGCCAGCAGCTTTGAAGGGGCCAACGTCCTGACTTTC.

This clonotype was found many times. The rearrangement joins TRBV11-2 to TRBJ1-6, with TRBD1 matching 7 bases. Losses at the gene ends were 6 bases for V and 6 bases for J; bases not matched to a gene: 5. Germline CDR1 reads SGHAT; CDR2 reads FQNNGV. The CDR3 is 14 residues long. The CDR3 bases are TGTGCCAGCAGACAGACAGGGCTTAATTCACCCCTCCACTTT. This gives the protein CASRQTGLNSPLHF.

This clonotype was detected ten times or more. For the CDR3, the DNA is TGTGCCACCGGACAGGGGGCGCGGCATGAGCAGTTCTTC. This sequence encodes CATGQGARHEQFF. The J gene is TRBJ2-1, the V gene TRBV24-1, with 11 nucleotides matching TRBD1. J lost 8 bases, V lost 9 bases, and 5 bases had no gene match. The CDR3 totals 13 residues. Per germline, CDR1 KGHDR and CDR2 SFDVKD.

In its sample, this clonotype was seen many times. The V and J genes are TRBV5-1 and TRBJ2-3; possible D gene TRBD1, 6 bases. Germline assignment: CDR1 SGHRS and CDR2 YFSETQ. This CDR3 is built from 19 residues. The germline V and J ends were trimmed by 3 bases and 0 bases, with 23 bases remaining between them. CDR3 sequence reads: CASSSTLTGRPTSTDTQYF. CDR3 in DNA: TGCGCCAGCAGCTCCACCTTGACAGGACGCCCTACTAGCACAGATACGCAGTATTTT.

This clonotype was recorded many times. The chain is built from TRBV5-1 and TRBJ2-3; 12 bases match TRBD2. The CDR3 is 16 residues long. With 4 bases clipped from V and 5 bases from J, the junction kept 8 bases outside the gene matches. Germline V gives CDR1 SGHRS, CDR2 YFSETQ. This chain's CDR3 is CASSRKLAGGGDTQYF. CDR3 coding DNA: TGCGCCAGCAGCCGTAAACTAGCGGGAGGTGGAGATACGCAGTATTTT.

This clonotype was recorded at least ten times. The CDR3 region is CASSLSYGRGPKYNEQFF. DNA of the CDR3: TGTGCCAGCAGTTTATCCTACGGGAGGGGGCCTAAGTACAATGAGCAGTTCTTC. The rearrangement links TRBV27 to TRBJ2-1, with D perhaps matching TRBD2 (8 bases). CDR3 length: 18 amino acids. Trimming took 0 bases from V and 4 from J, leaving 19 bases between them. The germline V gene has CDR1 MNHEY and CDR2 SMNVEV (reference sequence).

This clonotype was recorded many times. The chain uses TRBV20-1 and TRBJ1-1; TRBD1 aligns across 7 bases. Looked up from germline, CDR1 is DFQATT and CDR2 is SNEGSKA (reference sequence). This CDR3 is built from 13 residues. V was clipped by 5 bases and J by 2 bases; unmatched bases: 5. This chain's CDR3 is CSAYGTVNTEAFF. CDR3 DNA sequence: TGCAGTGCTTACGGGACAGTCAACACTGAAGCTTTCTTT.

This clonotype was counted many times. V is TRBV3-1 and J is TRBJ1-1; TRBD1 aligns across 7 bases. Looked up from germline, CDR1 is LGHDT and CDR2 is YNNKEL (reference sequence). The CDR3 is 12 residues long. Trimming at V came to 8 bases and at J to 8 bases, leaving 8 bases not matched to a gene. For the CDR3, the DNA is TGTGCCAGCGGGGGAGGGGGCATCGAAGCTTTCTTT. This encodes CASGGGGIEAFF.

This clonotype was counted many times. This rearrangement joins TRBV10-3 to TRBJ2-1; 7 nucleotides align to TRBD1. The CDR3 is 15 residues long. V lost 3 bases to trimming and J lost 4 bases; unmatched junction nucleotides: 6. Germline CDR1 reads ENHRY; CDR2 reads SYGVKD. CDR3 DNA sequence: TGTGCCATCAGTGACTCACAGGGGTATTACAATGAGCAGTTCTTC. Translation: CAISDSQGYYNEQFF.

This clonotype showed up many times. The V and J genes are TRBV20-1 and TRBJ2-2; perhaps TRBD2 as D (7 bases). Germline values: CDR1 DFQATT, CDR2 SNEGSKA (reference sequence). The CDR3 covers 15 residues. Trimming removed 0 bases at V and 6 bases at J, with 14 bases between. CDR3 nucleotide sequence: TGCAGTGCTAGAGATAAGGGGAGGGGGGCCGGGGAGCTGTTTTTT. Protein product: CSARDKGRGAGELFF.

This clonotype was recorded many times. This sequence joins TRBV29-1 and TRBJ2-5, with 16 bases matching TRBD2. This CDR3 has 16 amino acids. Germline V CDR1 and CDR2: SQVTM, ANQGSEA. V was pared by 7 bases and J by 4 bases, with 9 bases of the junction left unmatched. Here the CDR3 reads CSARIGTSGGGETQYF. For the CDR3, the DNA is TGCAGCGCCCGCATCGGGACTAGCGGGGGGGGAGAGACCCAGTACTTC.

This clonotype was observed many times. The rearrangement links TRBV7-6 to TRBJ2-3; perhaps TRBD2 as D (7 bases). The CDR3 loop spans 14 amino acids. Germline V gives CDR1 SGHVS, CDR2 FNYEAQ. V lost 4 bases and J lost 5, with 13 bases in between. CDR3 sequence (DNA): TGTGCCAGCAGCTCCACGGGGGGCAGAGATACGCAGTATTTT. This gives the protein CASSSTGGRDTQYF.

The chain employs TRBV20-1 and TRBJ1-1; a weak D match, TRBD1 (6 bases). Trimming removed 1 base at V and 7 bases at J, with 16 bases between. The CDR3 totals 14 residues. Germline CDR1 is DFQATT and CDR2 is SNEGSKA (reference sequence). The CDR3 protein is CSARVVGQGLEAFF. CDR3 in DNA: TGCAGTGCTAGAGTGGTGGGACAAGGCCTTGAAGCTTTCTTT.

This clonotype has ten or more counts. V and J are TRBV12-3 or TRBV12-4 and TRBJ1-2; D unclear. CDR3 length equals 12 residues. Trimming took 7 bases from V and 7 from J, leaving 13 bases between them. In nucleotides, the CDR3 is TGTGCCAGCACCCACCCGGGTGGTGGCTACACCTTC. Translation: CASTHPGGGYTF.

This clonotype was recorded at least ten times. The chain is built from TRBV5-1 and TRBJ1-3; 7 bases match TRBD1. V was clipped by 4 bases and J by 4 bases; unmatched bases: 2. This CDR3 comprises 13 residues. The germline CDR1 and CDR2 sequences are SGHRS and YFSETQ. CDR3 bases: TGCGCCAGCAGCGGGGGACAGGGAAACACCATATATTTT. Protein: CASSGGQGNTIYF.

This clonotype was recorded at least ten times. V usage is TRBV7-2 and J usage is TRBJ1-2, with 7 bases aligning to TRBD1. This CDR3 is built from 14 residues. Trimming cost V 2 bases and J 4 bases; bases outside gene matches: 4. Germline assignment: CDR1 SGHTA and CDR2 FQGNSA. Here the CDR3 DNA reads TGTGCCAGCAGCTTAAAGGGGGCGGTCTATGGCTACACCTTC. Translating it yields CASSLKGAVYGYTF.

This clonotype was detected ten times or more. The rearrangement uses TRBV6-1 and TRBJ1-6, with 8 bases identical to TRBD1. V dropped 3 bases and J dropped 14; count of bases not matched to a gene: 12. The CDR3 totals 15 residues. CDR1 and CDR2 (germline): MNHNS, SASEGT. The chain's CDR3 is CASSERLGQAYTLHF. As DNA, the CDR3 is TGTGCCAGCAGTGAGAGACTGGGACAGGCCTATACCCTCCACTTT.